The entry that follows covers one TCR beta chain sequence. Its specificity is not known. This sample is drawn from a study of vaccination effects on CD4 cells after COVID-19. Looking at the study overall: Vaccination followed sampling of two convalescent patients by 16 days and one week respectively.

From germline, CDR1 is SGHDN and CDR2 FVKESK. Germline trimming cut 6 bases from V and 5 bases from J; bases unmatched to any gene: 7. This CDR3 region has 14 residues. This table comes from immunoSEQ multiplex PCR, and its TCRdb copy is limited to in-frame clones, with some not included. The sample carries approximately 37,000 clones, approximately 70% recorded once. The ViraFEST assay expanded antigen-specific CD4+ T cells with viral peptide pools before sequencing. Scientists isolated CD4+ T cells after an approximately 11-day culture period ended. The person had PCR-confirmed SARS-CoV-2 infection between March and December 2020.

The rearrangement links TRBV14 to TRBJ1-5, with TRBD1 matching over 7 bases. The sample in question was CD4+ T cells from PBMCs cultured with a peptide pool, obtained before COVID-19 vaccination. The sequence was collected from a human donor who had a prior SARS-CoV-2 infection. CDR3 sequence: CASSQTGTDQPQHF. CDR3 sequence (DNA): TGTGCCAGCAGTCAGACAGGGACGGATCAGCCCCAGCATTTT.